One and the same sample provided the 5 T cell receptor beta chains below, sequenced in a study of beta chain features in type 1 diabetes. Antigens of these TCRs are unknown. Every isolated RNA sample was fully reverse transcribed, so sequencing captured expressed TCRB transcripts. Profiling relied on immunoSEQ multiplex PCR, and the TCRdb table lists in-frame clones only, not all of them. This sample yields hundreds of thousands of clones, of which 7% to 10% are seen a single time; 0.9% to 1.1% belongs to the top ten. Overall study results and limits: Moderate but significant shortening of TCRB CDR3s was recorded in all four CD4+ subsets from Type 1 diabetes patients.

Specimen: central memory CD4+ T cells from blood. The receptor set was obtained from a man aged 25 to 40 with type 1 diabetes.

The sample holds a few counts of this clone. V is TRBV7-8 and J is TRBJ1-2; 7 bases line up with TRBD1. CDR1 SGHVS and CDR2 FQNEAQ come from the germline V gene. V shed 4 bases and J 8 bases; nucleotides not matched to a gene: 7. The CDR3 is 13 amino acids. The CDR3 is CASSYGTDLGYTF. The CDR3 DNA sequence: TGTGCCAGCAGCTATGGGACAGATCTGGGCTACACCTTC.

This clone was counted a single time. The chain has TRBV5-1 and TRBJ1-4; the D gene is possibly TRBD1 (5 bases). Trimming shortened V by 0 bases and J by 8 bases, and 11 bases separated the two germline ends. CDR3 length: 14 residues. Germline V CDR1 and CDR2: SGHRS, YFSETQ. CDR3 sequence (DNA): TGCGCCAGCAGCTTGGCGCAGGGAGGAGAAAAACTGTTTTTT. Translation gives CASSLAQGGEKLFF. Filled out from reference TRBV5-1 and TRBJ1-4, the complete variable domain reads KAGVTQTPRYLIKTRGQQVTLSCSPISGHRSVSWYQQTPGQGLQFLFEYFSETQRNKGNFPGRFSGRQFSNSRSEMNVSTLELGDSALYLCASSLAQGGEKLFFGSGTQLSVL.

A few counts support this clone. This chain joins TRBV14 and TRBJ2-5; 7 nucleotides match TRBD1. The CDR3 is 15 residues long. Germline values: CDR1 SGHDN, CDR2 FVKESK. Trimming took 4 bases from V and 4 from J; bases not matched to a gene: 9. The CDR3 loop reads CASSRDRAVRETQYF. CDR3 nucleotide sequence: TGTGCCAGCAGCCGTGACAGGGCGGTAAGAGAGACCCAGTACTTC.

This clone has only a few counts. The chain has TRBV10-2 and TRBJ1-6; no clear D gene. From germline, CDR1 is WSHSY and CDR2 SAAADI. V was clipped by 3 bases and J by 7 bases, with 10 bases between them. There are 14 residues in the CDR3. This CDR3 is CASSEWTVNSPLHF. The CDR3 bases are TGCGCCAGCAGTGAATGGACGGTAAATTCACCCCTCCACTTT.

The chain has TRBV19 and TRBJ1-6, with a weak D call TRBD1 (5 bases). This CDR3 is 15 amino acids long. Trimming cost V 9 bases and J 6 bases, with 18 bases left between them. The V gene's germline CDR1 is LNHDA and CDR2 SQIVND (reference sequence). CDR3 nucleotides: TGTGCCAGCACGCTCGGCGGGGCTGCTAATTCACCCCTCCACTTT. This codes for CASTLGGAANSPLHF.